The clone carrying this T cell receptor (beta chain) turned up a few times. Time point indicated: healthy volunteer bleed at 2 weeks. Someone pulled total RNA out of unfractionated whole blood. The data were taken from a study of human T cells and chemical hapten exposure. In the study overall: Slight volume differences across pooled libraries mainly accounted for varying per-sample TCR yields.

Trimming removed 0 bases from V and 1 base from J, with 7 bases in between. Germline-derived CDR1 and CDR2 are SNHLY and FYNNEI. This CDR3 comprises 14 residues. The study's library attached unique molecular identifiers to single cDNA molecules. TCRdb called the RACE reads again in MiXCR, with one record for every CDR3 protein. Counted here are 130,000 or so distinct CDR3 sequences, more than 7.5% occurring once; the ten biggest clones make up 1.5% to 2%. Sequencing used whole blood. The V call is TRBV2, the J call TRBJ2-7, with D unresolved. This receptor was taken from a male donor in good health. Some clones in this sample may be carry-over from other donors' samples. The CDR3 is CASSEAPNSYEQYF. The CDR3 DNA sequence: TGTGCCAGCAGTGAAGCACCGAATTCCTACGAGCAGTACTTC.